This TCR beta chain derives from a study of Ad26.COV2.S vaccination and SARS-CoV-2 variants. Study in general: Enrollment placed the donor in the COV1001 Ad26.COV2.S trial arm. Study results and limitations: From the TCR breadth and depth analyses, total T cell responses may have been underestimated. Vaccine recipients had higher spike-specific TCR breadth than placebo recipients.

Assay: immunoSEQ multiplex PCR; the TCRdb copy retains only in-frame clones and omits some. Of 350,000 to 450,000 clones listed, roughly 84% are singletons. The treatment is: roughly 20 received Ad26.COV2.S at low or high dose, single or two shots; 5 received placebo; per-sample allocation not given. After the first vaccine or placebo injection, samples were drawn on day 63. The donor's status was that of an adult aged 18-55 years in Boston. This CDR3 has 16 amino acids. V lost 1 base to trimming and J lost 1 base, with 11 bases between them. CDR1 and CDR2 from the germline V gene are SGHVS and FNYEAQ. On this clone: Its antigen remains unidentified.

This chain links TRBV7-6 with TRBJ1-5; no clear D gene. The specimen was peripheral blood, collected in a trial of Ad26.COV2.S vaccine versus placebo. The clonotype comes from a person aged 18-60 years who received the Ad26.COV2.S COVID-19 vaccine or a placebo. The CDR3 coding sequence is TGTGCCAGCAGCTTAGGCCCGCCGGCCAGCAATCAGCCCCAGCATTTT. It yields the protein CASSLGPPASNQPQHF.